Listed here are 7 T cell receptor beta chains from one sample, sequenced in a study of technical replicates of blood from a few donors. The table came from immunoSEQ multiplex PCR; TCRdb's copy has only in-frame clones and leaves some out. The sample includes 79,000 or so clones, approximately 93% of them seen just once. What was sequenced was T cells isolated from PBMCs. Receptor source: a human donor in good health.

This clone was recorded only once. V gene TRBV13 combines with J gene TRBJ2-7; no definite D call. Trimming removed 5 bases at V and 2 bases at J, with 7 bases between. The CDR3 consists of 12 residues. Germline V CDR1 and CDR2: PRHDT, FYEKMQ (reference sequence). The CDR3 coding sequence is TGTGCCAGCAGCCACCGGGCCTACGAGCAGTACTTC. As protein: CASSHRAYEQYF.

This rearrangement joins TRBV28 to TRBJ1-1, with TRBD1 matching over 9 bases. Germline V gene sequence: CDR1 MDHEN, CDR2 SYDVKM. The V and J ends lost 8 bases and 1 base, in that order; junction bases with no gene match: 5. CDR3 length: 14 amino acids. The CDR3 bases are TGTGCCAGCTGGACAGGGGAGTGGAACACTGAAGCTTTCTTT. It codes for CASWTGEWNTEAFF.

The chain employs TRBV11-2 and TRBJ1-3; the D is unclear. CDR3 size: 12 residues. Germline loops: CDR1 SGHAT, CDR2 FQNNGV. V shed 5 bases and J shed 2 bases, with 4 bases lying between them. For the CDR3, the DNA is TGTGCCAGCAGCCCCACTGGAAACACCATATATTTT. Its translation: CASSPTGNTIYF.

V gene TRBV2 combines with J gene TRBJ2-3; D unclear. Trimming shortened V by 2 bases and J by 1 base, and 7 bases separated the two germline ends. The germline V gene encodes CDR1 SNHLY and CDR2 FYNNEI. The CDR3 has 14 amino acids. The CDR3 sequence: CASSEQRGTDTQYF. CDR3 coding DNA: TGTGCCAGCAGTGAACAACGAGGCACAGATACGCAGTATTTT.

The V gene is TRBV30, the J gene TRBJ1-1, with TRBD1 identical over 12 bases. The CDR3 has 14 amino acids. Germline-derived CDR1 and CDR2 are GTSNPN and SVGIG (reference sequence). V lost 6 bases, J lost 5 bases, and 7 bases stayed unmatched. CDR3 nucleotide sequence: TGTGCCTGTCCGGGACAGGGGGCCGGGACTGAAGCTTTCTTT. It codes for CACPGQGAGTEAFF.

The V call is TRBV28, the J call TRBJ2-5; D possibly corresponds to TRBD2 (7 bases). Germline assignment: CDR1 MDHEN and CDR2 SYDVKM. Trimming left V 3 bases short and J 5 bases short, with 13 bases between. The CDR3 loop spans 14 amino acids. This CDR3 reads CASSFRGARETQYF. CDR3 bases: TGTGCCAGCAGTTTTCGGGGGGCGCGTGAGACCCAGTACTTC.

The chain employs TRBV6-5 and TRBJ2-3; 7 nucleotides line up with TRBD2. From germline, CDR1 is MNHEY and CDR2 SVGAGI. The CDR3 is 14 amino acids. Trimming cost V 6 bases and J 2 bases; bases outside gene matches: 5. Written as DNA, the CDR3 is TGTGCCAGCAGGGTTAGCGGGTCCACAGATACGCAGTATTTT. It specifies CASRVSGSTDTQYF.